This T cell receptor beta chain was captured in a study of siplizumab effects on memory and regulatory T cells. Study-wide results and limits: Naive T cell populations appeared to exhibit greater diversity than memory cells and appeared to be major alloresponse contributors. Siplizumab significantly brought down the alloreactive sequences that trace back to unstimulated CD4+ memory cells. Proliferating siplizumab-cultured Tregs lacked confirmed suppressive function.

Method: immunoSEQ multiplex PCR; TCRdb's copy keeps in-frame clones and lacks some. In the table there are 95,000 to 100,000 clones, around 90% of which are singletons. As regards this clone: Its antigen remains unknown.

V was clipped by 6 bases and J by 2 bases, with 14 bases between them. The CDR3 is made up of 14 amino acids. Germline V lookup: CDR1 MNHEY, CDR2 SVGAGI. What was sequenced was non-Treg CD4+ T cells sorted from blood. The clonotype originates from a human donor in good health. The V call is TRBV6-5, the J call TRBJ2-7; D is ambiguous. The CDR3 DNA follows: TGTGCCAGCAGCATGTCCATGGGTACCTACGAGCAGTACTTC. This gives the protein CASSMSMGTYEQYF.